The entry below describes one T cell receptor beta chain. Its antigen remains unknown. Every bit of the isolated RNA underwent reverse transcription, so sequencing read expressed TCRB transcripts. Some clones are missing from TCRdb's copy, which holds only in-frame ones; the method was immunoSEQ multiplex PCR. This sample yields 600,000 to 700,000 clones, of which around 12% are seen a single time; 0.095% to 0.15% belongs to the top ten. Germline V gives CDR1 KGHSH, CDR2 LQKENI. The CDR3 runs 17 residues. V lost 6 bases to trimming and J lost 0 bases, with 18 bases between them. The entry originates in a study of beta chain features in type 1 diabetes. General observations from the study: In every one of the four CD4+ subsets, TCRB CDR3s were moderately but significantly shorter in Type 1 diabetes patients.

The chain has TRBV18 and TRBJ1-5, with a weak D call TRBD1 (6 bases). The sample consisted of naive CD4+ T cells from blood. The sequence was obtained from a young man with type 1 diabetes. As DNA, the CDR3 is TGTGCCAGCTCTCCCCAAACACAGGGAGATAGCAATCAGCCCCAGCATTTT. Protein: CASSPQTQGDSNQPQHF.